This entry features one T cell receptor beta chain sequence. Its specificity is not known. The sample has other DNA sequences that encode this CDR3 too. This entry comes from a study of shared clonotypes between healthy human individuals. General study findings and limits: Between a handful of donors, naive CD4 clonotypes were shared at a level of approximately 5%.

Germline V gene lookup returns CDR1 MGHRA and CDR2 YSYEKL. V was pared by 2 bases and J by 3 bases, with 1 base of the junction left unmatched. The CDR3 has 15 amino acids. Data came from immunoSEQ multiplex PCR; TCRdb stores just in-frame clones and leaves some out. This table has over a million clones, about 98% appearing once. J is TRBJ2-7 and V is TRBV4-1; 13 nucleotides agree with TRBD2. The sequencing input was naive CD4+ T cells sorted from blood. Subset: CD45RA+ positively selected. This clonotype was sampled from a man in his thirties or forties in good health. CDR3 nucleotides: TGCGCCAGCAGCCAAAGACTAGCGGGAGGCTACGAGCAGTACTTC. Protein sequence: CASSQRLAGGYEQYF.